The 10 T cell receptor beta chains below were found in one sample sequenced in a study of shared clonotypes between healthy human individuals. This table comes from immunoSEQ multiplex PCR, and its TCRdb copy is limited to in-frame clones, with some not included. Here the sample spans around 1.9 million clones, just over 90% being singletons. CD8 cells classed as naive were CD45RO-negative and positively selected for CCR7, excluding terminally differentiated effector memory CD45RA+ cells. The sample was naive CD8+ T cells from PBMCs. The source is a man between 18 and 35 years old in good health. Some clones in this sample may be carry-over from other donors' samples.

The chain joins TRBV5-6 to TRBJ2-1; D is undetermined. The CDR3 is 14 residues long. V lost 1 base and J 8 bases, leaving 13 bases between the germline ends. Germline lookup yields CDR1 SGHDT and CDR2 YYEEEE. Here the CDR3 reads CASSLSRGSHEQFF. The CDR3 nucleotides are TGTGCCAGCAGCTTGAGTCGTGGAAGTCATGAGCAGTTCTTC.

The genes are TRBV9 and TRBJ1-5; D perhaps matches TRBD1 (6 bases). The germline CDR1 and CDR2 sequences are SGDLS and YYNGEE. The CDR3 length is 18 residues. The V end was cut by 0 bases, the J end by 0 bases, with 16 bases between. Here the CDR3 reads CASSVGSRGSNSNQPQHF. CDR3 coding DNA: TGTGCCAGCAGCGTAGGGTCGAGGGGGAGCAATAGCAATCAGCCCCAGCATTTT.

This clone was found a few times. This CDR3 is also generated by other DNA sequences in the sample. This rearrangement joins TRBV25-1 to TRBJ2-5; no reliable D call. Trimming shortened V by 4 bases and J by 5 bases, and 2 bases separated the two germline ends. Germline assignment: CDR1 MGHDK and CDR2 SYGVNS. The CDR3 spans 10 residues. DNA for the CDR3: TGTGCCAGCAGTGGGGAGACCCAGTACTTC. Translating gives CASSGETQYF.

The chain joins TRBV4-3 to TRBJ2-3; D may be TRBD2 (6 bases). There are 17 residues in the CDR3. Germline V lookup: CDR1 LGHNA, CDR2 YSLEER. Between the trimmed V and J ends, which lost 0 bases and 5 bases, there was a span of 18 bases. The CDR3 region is CASSQDRGWEEGDTQYF. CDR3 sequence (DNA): TGCGCCAGCAGCCAAGATCGAGGGTGGGAGGAGGGAGATACGCAGTATTTT.

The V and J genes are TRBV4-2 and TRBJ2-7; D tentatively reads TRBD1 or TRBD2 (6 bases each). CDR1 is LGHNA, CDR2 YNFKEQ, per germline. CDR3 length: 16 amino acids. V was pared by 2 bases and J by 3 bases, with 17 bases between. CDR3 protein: CASSQMSGRQDYEQYF. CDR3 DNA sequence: TGTGCCAGCAGCCAAATGTCCGGGAGACAGGACTACGAGCAGTACTTC.

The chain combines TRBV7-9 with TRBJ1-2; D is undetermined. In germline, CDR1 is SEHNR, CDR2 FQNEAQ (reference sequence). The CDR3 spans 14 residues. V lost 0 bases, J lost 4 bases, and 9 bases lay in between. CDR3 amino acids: CASSLARASYGYTF. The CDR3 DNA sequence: TGTGCCAGCAGCTTAGCGCGGGCCTCCTATGGCTACACCTTC.

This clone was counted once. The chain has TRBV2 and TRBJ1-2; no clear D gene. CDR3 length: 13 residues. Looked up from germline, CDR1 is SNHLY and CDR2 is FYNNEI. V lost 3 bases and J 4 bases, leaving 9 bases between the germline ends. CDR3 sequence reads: CASSETPTYGYTF. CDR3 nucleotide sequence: TGTGCCAGCAGTGAGACCCCGACCTATGGCTACACCTTC. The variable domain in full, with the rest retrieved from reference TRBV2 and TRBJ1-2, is EPEVTQTPSHQVTQMGQEVILRCVPISNHLYFYWYRQILGQKVEFLVSFYNNEISEKSEIFDDQFSVERPDGSNFTLKIRSTKLEDSAMYFCASSETPTYGYTFGSGTRLTVV.

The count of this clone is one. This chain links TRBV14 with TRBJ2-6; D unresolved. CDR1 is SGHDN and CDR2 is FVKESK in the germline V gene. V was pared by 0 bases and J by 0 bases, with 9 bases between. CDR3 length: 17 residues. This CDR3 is CASSQDFEYSGANVLTF. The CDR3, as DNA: TGTGCCAGCAGCCAAGATTTTGAGTACTCTGGGGCCAACGTCCTGACTTTC.

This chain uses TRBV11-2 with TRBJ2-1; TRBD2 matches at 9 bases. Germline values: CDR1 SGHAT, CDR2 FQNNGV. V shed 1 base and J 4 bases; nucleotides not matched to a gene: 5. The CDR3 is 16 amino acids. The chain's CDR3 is CASSLGLAGLYNEQFF. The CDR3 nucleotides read TGTGCCAGCAGCTTAGGGCTAGCGGGACTTTACAATGAGCAGTTCTTC.

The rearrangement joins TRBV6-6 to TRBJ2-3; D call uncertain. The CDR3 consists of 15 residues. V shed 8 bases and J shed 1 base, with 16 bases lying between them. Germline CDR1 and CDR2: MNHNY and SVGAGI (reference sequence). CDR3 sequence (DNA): TGTGCCAGCCGCAATTCGAATGCAGGCACAGATACGCAGTATTTT. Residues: CASRNSNAGTDTQYF.